The rows below give T cell receptor beta chains drawn from one sample of a study of Ad26.COV2.S vaccination and SARS-CoV-2 variants. The data were produced by immunoSEQ multiplex PCR, yet TCRdb's version contains in-frame clones alone and is incomplete. The table lists about 320,000 clones, about 82% of them singletons, with 2% to 2.5% in the top ten. Sequences were derived from peripheral blood, sampled in a trial of Ad26.COV2.S vaccine versus placebo. The source of these receptors is a person aged 18-65 years who received the Ad26.COV2.S COVID-19 vaccine or a placebo. CDR3s include the opening cysteine and the closing phenylalanine or tryptophan. D genes are given only for firm matches. Clone size is given for some rows only: seen once, a few or many times, or a class if the clone is expanded.

TGTGCCAGCAGCCCTATGTCGGGCGCCACTAGCAATCAGCCCCAGCATTTT,CASSPMSGATSNQPQHF,TRBV7-9,-,-,TRBJ1-5
TGTGCCAGCAGCTTACTTGGACAGGGGGCATCCGGGGAGCTGTTTTTT,CASSLLGQGASGELFF,TRBV7-6,few,TRBD1,TRBJ2-2
TGTGCCAGCAGCCCCGGACGGAGGTGGGGGGAGACCCAGTACTTC,CASSPGRRWGETQYF,TRBV3-1/TRBV3-2,-,-,TRBJ2-5
TGTGCCAGCAGTTTGAGCAGGGGCACTGAAGCTTTCTTT,CASSLSRGTEAFF,TRBV12-3/TRBV12-4,-,-,TRBJ1-1
TGTGCCAGCAGCCCCTACCGCGGGGATGGCACAGATACGCAGTATTTT,CASSPYRGDGTDTQYF,TRBV7-9,once,-,TRBJ2-3
TGTGCCAGCAGGGGGTCGCCTTTCTCTGGAAACACCATATATTTT,CASRGSPFSGNTIYF,TRBV6-5,-,-,TRBJ1-3
TGTGCCAGCAGTTACGGTCACCAAGAGACCCAGTACTTC,CASSYGHQETQYF,TRBV6-5,-,-,TRBJ2-5
TGTGCCAGCAGCTTAGAAGTAGCCTACGAGCAGTACTTC,CASSLEVAYEQYF,TRBV11-3,few,-,TRBJ2-7
TGTGCCATCGGCGAAGACAGGGAATATGGCTACACCTTC,CAIGEDREYGYTF,TRBV10-3,many,TRBD1,TRBJ1-2
TGTGCCAGCAAACCCGATAGAGGCGTAAACTATGGCTACACCTTC,CASKPDRGVNYGYTF,TRBV6-5,-,-,TRBJ1-2
TGTGCCAGCAGTTCCAGCGGGGGCTCCTACAATGAGCAGTTCTTC,CASSSSGGSYNEQFF,TRBV6-2/TRBV6-3,-,TRBD2,TRBJ2-1
TGTGCCAGCCAGCAACAGGGAACTGAAGCTTTCTTT,CASQQQGTEAFF,TRBV28,-,-,TRBJ1-1
TGTGCCAGTAGTCCAAGGGGGGTCTCGAACAATCAGCCCCAGCATTTT,CASSPRGVSNNQPQHF,TRBV19,-,-,TRBJ1-5
TGTGCCAGCAGCCAAGATAAAACCCTCGGCCGGGGCATTGAGGAAGCTTTCTTT,CASSQDKTLGRGIEEAFF,TRBV14,few,-,TRBJ1-1
TGTGCCAGCAGCTTGATAGCGGGGGTTCGCACAGATACGCAGTATTTT,CASSLIAGVRTDTQYF,TRBV5-4,few,TRBD2,TRBJ2-3
TGTGCCAGCAGTTTAGCCAGCTCCTATAATTCACCCCTCCACTTT,CASSLASSYNSPLHF,TRBV27,-,-,TRBJ1-6
TGTGCCAGCATTGGGGTTGGGACAGGGGGAACTAATGAAAAACTGTTTTTT,CASIGVGTGGTNEKLFF,TRBV6-4,-,TRBD1,TRBJ1-4
TGTGCCAGCAGCCAGACTAGCGGGGGGGTTTACAATGAGCAGTTCTTC,CASSQTSGGVYNEQFF,TRBV11-3,-,TRBD2,TRBJ2-1
TGTGCCAGCAGTCTAAGGTGGGGTCAAAGCTACACCTTC,CASSLRWGQSYTF,TRBV3-1/TRBV3-2,once,-,TRBJ1-2
TGTGCCAGCAGCGGGCAGGCTAACTATGGCTACACCTTC,CASSGQANYGYTF,TRBV7-3,few,-,TRBJ1-2
TGTGCCACCAGCAGAGATCGTTCGGGCCTTCCTAACTATCAGCCCCAGCATTTT,CATSRDRSGLPNYQPQHF,TRBV15,-,-,TRBJ1-5
TGTGCCAGCAGTCCCACCCGGGACAGGCCACCCTACGAGCAGTACTTC,CASSPTRDRPPYEQYF,TRBV28,-,TRBD1,TRBJ2-7
TGTGCCAGCAGCACCCGGGGGACGGCGGATGAGACCCAGTACTTC,CASSTRGTADETQYF,TRBV9,-,-,TRBJ2-5
TGTGCCAGCAGTCCACGACAGGCCCACATCCTTGAAGCTTTCTTT,CASSPRQAHILEAFF,TRBV6-5,once,-,TRBJ1-1
TGTGCCAGCATTACTACCGGGACAACCAATCAGCCCCAGCATTTT,CASITTGTTNQPQHF,TRBV28,-,-,TRBJ1-5
TGTGCCAGCAGGGACGGTCTTAATTCACCCCTCCACTTT,CASRDGLNSPLHF,TRBV27,few,-,TRBJ1-6
TGCGCCAGCAGCTTGGGCAGCGGGGGAACGCAGTATTTT,CASSLGSGGTQYF,TRBV5-1,-,TRBD2,TRBJ2-3
TGCGCCAGCAGCTTGGTGACTAGCGGGGTTGGGAATGAGCAGTTCTTC,CASSLVTSGVGNEQFF,TRBV5-1,-,TRBD2,TRBJ2-1
TGTGCCAGCAGCTCGAATACAGGGGATTGGGAGACCCAGTACTTC,CASSSNTGDWETQYF,TRBV5-8,-,TRBD1,TRBJ2-5
TGTGCCAGCAGCACACAGGCCGGGACAAACCCCTACGAGCAGTACTTC,CASSTQAGTNPYEQYF,TRBV11-2,-,-,TRBJ2-7
TGTGCCAGCAGTTTATCGGGCGGTAATAGCAATCAGCCCCAGCATTTT,CASSLSGGNSNQPQHF,TRBV27,-,-,TRBJ1-5
TGTGCCAGCAGCTTAGGGCTGGGGGGGGGCACTAATGAAAAACTGTTTTTT,CASSLGLGGGTNEKLFF,TRBV7-2,once,-,TRBJ1-4
TGTGCCAGCAGCTTAGTGCTAGCGGGGGGAACCGGGGAGCTGTTTTTT,CASSLVLAGGTGELFF,TRBV11-3,-,TRBD2,TRBJ2-2
TGCGCCAGCAGCTTGGTGGTCGGCCAGAGCTCCTATAATTCACCCCTCCACTTT,CASSLVVGQSSYNSPLHF,TRBV5-1,few,-,TRBJ1-6
TGTGCCAGCAGCCAAGAGGTTTCTAACTATGGCTACACCTTC,CASSQEVSNYGYTF,TRBV4-2,-,-,TRBJ1-2
TGTGCCAGCAGTTCCTACAGGGGAAGCAATCAGCCCCAGCATTTT,CASSSYRGSNQPQHF,TRBV28,-,TRBD1,TRBJ1-5
TGCAGCGTCTCCCGGACTAGCGGTAGCACAGATACGCAGTATTTT,CSVSRTSGSTDTQYF,TRBV29-1,-,TRBD2,TRBJ2-3
TGTGCCAGCAGTCGACAGGTCAATCAGCCCCAGCATTTT,CASSRQVNQPQHF,TRBV5-5,-,-,TRBJ1-5
TGTGCCAGTAGAGTCTCAGGGACCTACGAGCAGTACTTC,CASRVSGTYEQYF,TRBV19,-,-,TRBJ2-7
TGTGCCAGCAGCTTAGCGGCGGGGGCAAGGAGCTACACCTTC,CASSLAAGARSYTF,TRBV7-9,-,-,TRBJ1-2
TGTGCCAGTTCGACCGGACTAGCGGGGGTAGTGCAGTACTTC,CASSTGLAGVVQYF,TRBV28,-,TRBD2,TRBJ2-7
TGTGCCAGCAGCGACCCCTCTATAACAACTCTCGGGGATACGCAGTATTTT,CASSDPSITTLGDTQYF,TRBV7-9,-,-,TRBJ2-3
TGCGCCAGCAGCCTATCGACAGGGGCAGGAACCCTCCACTTT,CASSLSTGAGTLHF,TRBV5-1,-,TRBD1,TRBJ1-6
TGTGCCAGCTCACCATGGACAGGGAGGGGTGTCTATGGCTACACCTTC,CASSPWTGRGVYGYTF,TRBV18,once,TRBD1,TRBJ1-2
TGTGCCAGCAGCCTAAACCTAGCGGGGGGGAACAATGAGCAGTTCTTC,CASSLNLAGGNNEQFF,TRBV4-2,-,TRBD2,TRBJ2-1
TGTGCCAGCAGTCATACACAGGGAGGTAACTATGGCTACACCTTC,CASSHTQGGNYGYTF,TRBV6-6,once,-,TRBJ1-2